The T cell receptor beta chain described here comes from a study of neurological immune-mediated disorders (dated by TCRdb to between 2019 and 2020). At the level of the whole study: Among the roughly 34 multiple sclerosis patients, approximately 30 had relapsing-remitting MS and 3 had secondary progressive MS. Peripheral blood TCR-beta repertoires from HTLV-I-associated myelopathy (HAM/TSP) patients, multiple sclerosis patients and healthy controls were compared by UMI-based sequencing. The approximately 96 TCR-beta libraries covered PBMC samples along with longitudinal samples, technical triplicates, and paired sorted CD4+ and CD8+ T-cell subsets. The cohort was made up of 68 subjects, consisting of some 15 HAM/TSP patients, 34 multiple sclerosis patients and around 20 healthy controls.

General study outcomes and caveats: The MS cluster was not associated with any clinical or MRI features, and the authors stated that larger cohorts are needed. No identical CDR3 amino acid sequences were shared among expanded clones across subjects, suggesting private TCR-beta repertoires in all groups. Repertoires from 18 of 34 MS patients were grouped by phylogenetic analysis into a cluster of related CDR3 sequences, suggesting a possible repertoire-level signature. TCR clonal expansion was greatest in HAM/TSP patients and smallest in MS patients, who ranked below even healthy controls.

cDNA was synthesized by template-switch 5'RACE using a primer carrying a 10-nucleotide random unique molecular identifier by which each TCR transcript was tagged. Each sequencing run produced over 200 million TCR-beta sequences covering 15-18 subjects. The RNeasy kit was used to extract total RNA. Using the KAPA Real-time Library Amplification kit, TCR-beta VDJ regions were amplified with primers for the TCR constant region and the 5'RACE anchor. A first PCR added sample indexes and Illumina adaptors, and a second PCR then raised library yield. After purification with Ampure beads, the TCR product of roughly 650 bp was size-selected on a 2% E-gel SizeSelection system. Before pooling, libraries had their quality checked on a Bioanalyzer, their concentration measured with Qubit, and their quantity determined with the Kapa Library Quantification kit. An Illumina HiSeq 2500 sequenced the libraries paired-end 2 x 150 bp. To increase sequence diversity, roughly 25-31% phiX was spiked into each library pool. On the authors' methods: Quality-filtered reads were processed with the UMI-based MiGEC pipeline, which removed over 85% of raw TCR sequences during error correction. IMGT germline references were used for alignment of VDJ genes, and clonotypes were defined by a unique CDR3 amino acid sequence together with V-J genes. Clonal expansion, Shannon diversity and CDR3 relatedness were evaluated with VDJtools (CalcPairwiseDistances, ClusterSamples), while phylogenetic trees were built in CLCbio workbench. A clone was classed as expanded if it had 8 or more unique UMIs, a cutoff based on coefficient-of-variation modelling across technical triplicates. TCRdb passed the public sequencing reads through fastp at Q25 and MiXCR, retaining productive beta sequences. When rows share a CDR3 protein, they turn into one entry using the most common DNA and genes. These V and J calls originate from TCRdb's pipeline instead of the authors' own analysis. This sample is represented by tens of thousands of distinct CDR3 sequences; 3% to 4% of them were singletons. The leading ten clones occupy 5.5% to 6% of the sample.

For unsorted PBMC libraries, 2 million PBMCs were used after storage in RNAlater at -80 degrees C until RNA extraction. Multiple sclerosis patients were enrolled in a US clinical protocol evaluating disease progression by magnetic resonance imaging. Peripheral blood underwent Ficoll-Hypaque density gradient centrifugation to isolate PBMCs, which were then cryopreserved in liquid nitrogen. This clonotype was detected a few times. Its recognized antigen is unknown. No much larger clonotype is one base removed from it; base qualities were not supplied. The CDR3 contains 17 residues, cysteine and phenylalanine counted. CDR3 DNA only is kept here, 51 bases in frame from base 1. Sequences SGHTS (CDR1) and YDEGEE (CDR2) are obtained from the germline V gene. The germline V and J ends show losses of 2 bases and 0 bases respectively, and no gene match explains 8 bases of the junction.

The sequenced sample was PBMCs. The sequence was collected from a middle-aged man with multiple sclerosis. The sequence joins TRBV5-8 to TRBJ2-1; 7 central bases correspond to TRBD2. The DNA sequence is given as TGTGCCAGCAGCTTATTACTCGGGGGGAGCTCCTACAATGAGCAGTTCTTC. Its product reads: CASSLLLGGSSYNEQFF.